Listed here is a single T cell receptor beta chain. What it binds is unknown. The source of the sample is a study of PD-L1 blockade in urothelial cancer. Germline V gene sequence: CDR1 SNHLY, CDR2 FYNNEI. The CDR3 extends over 14 amino acids. The ends were cut back, 7 bases at V and 3 bases at J, with 13 bases in the middle. Time point in this sample: peripheral blood 6 weeks after treatment start. All patients carried locally advanced or metastatic urothelial carcinoma. Every patient provided from 1 to 8 samples, collected pretreatment and on-treatment. Study-wide points: Lower pretreatment blood TCR clonality, under the median, predicted better survival, researchers reported.

Here immunoSEQ multiplex PCR was the method, and the copy in TCRdb shows in-frame clones only, minus some. This table has more than 95,000 clones, approximately 85% appearing once. This clonotype was sampled from a man aged 50 to 59 with urothelial cancer. Sequencing used PBMCs, obtained around atezolizumab (anti-PD-L1) treatment. V gene TRBV2 combines with J gene TRBJ1-5; perhaps TRBD1 as D (6 bases). CDR3 region: CASNGDTYNQPQHF. CDR3 in DNA: TGTGCCAGCAACGGGGACACCTACAATCAGCCCCAGCATTTT.